These T cell receptor beta chains were read from a single sample in a study of T-cell memory formation after mild COVID-19. TCRdb ran MiXCR on the 5' RACE reads and lists one entry per CDR3 protein. Here the sample spans tens of thousands of distinct CDR3 sequences, 6% to 8% being singletons. Sequencing was performed on PBMCs or a T cell subset sorted from them (not recorded which). These TCRs come from a man younger than 35 who had mild COVID-19 (a few samples of this study predate the infection). Cell type and time point are not known. Both conserved end residues are part of each CDR3. A D gene is named only where the DNA matches it firmly. Some rows have no size entry. The others give once, few or many, or a class for an expanded clone.

>TRBJ2-7|TRBV2|TRBD2|few
TGTGCCAGCAGTGCCCTAGCGGGGACCTCCTACGAGCAGTACTTC
CASSALAGTSYEQYF
>TRBJ1-2|TRBV4-2|.|many
TGTGCCAGCAGCCAAGATCGAGGGGTCCAGGGCGTTCTCTATGGCTACACCTTC
CASSQDRGVQGVLYGYTF
>TRBJ1-5|TRBV7-9|.|.
TGTGCCAGCAGCTCTACCGGGGCTAGCAATCAGCCCCAGCATTTT
CASSSTGASNQPQHF
>TRBJ1-5|TRBV27|.|few
TGTGCCAGCAGCAAAAGAGGGGCTGGGGGCCTGGCAGCCCAGCATTTT
CASSKRGAGGLAAQHF
>TRBJ2-5|TRBV5-1|.|.
TGCGCCAGCAGCTTGGGAGACGAGTACCAAGAGACCCAGTACTTC
CASSLGDEYQETQYF
>TRBJ1-6|TRBV5-1|TRBD1|.
TGCGCCAGCAGCCAGGACAGGGAAGATTCACCCCTCCACTTT
CASSQDREDSPLHF
>TRBJ2-2|TRBV28|.|many
TGTGCCAGCAGTTTAACGGGGAAAGAAAGGGAGCTGTTTTTT
CASSLTGKERELFF
>TRBJ1-5|TRBV7-2|.|few
TGTGCCAGCAGCCCAGACACCCCCAATCAGCCCCAGCATTTT
CASSPDTPNQPQHF
>TRBJ2-7|TRBV25-1|.|many
TGTGCCAGCAAACAGGACACCTACGAGCAGTACTTC
CASKQDTYEQYF
>TRBJ1-1|TRBV5-5|.|many
TGTGCCAGCAGCTTAGGGCCCCCCGGGGGCACTGAAGCTTTCTTT
CASSLGPPGGTEAFF